One and the same sample provided the 18 T cell receptor beta chains below, sequenced in a study of metastatic and nonmetastatic thyroid tumors. Each patient came to thyroid surgery without any prior treatment (of any kind). With MiXCR, TCRdb reprocessed the PCR reads. Of 50,000 to 65,000 clones in the sample, just over 4% were seen once. Sequences were obtained from blood. The receptors stem from a female donor with papillary thyroid cancer or a benign thyroid nodule (not recorded which). Some clones in this sample may be carry-over from other donors' samples.

In its sample, this clone was seen many times. The J gene is TRBJ2-5, the V gene TRBV6-4; 11 bases fit TRBD2. V was pared by 7 bases and J by 6 bases, with 7 bases of the junction left unmatched. The V gene's germline CDR1 is MRHNA and CDR2 SNTAGT. The CDR3 is made up of 14 amino acids. CDR3 in amino acids: CASISGRASKTQYF. The CDR3, as DNA: TGTGCCAGCATTAGCGGGAGGGCCTCGAAGACCCAGTACTTC.

As to this clone: A much more abundant neighbour one base away suggests this may be a read error. V usage is TRBV5-8 and J usage is TRBJ2-5; perhaps D is TRBD1 or TRBD2 (5 bases each). V shed 3 bases and J shed 2 bases, with 14 bases lying between them. CDR1 and CDR2 from the germline V gene are SGHTS and YDEGEE. The CDR3 runs 15 residues. The CDR3 region is CASSWGFVRQETQYF. The CDR3 DNA reads as TGTGCCAGCAGCTGGGGGTTCGTCAGGCAAGAGACCCAGTACTTC.

Details on this clone: A much larger clone differs by one base, so this may be a read error. The chain carries TRBV5-6 and TRBJ2-7; unclear D gene. CDR1 and CDR2 from the germline V gene are SGHDT and YYEEEE. The length of the CDR3 is 14 residues. Trimming shortened V by 2 bases and J by 3 bases, and 12 bases separated the two germline ends. CDR3 residues: CASSFLDLDYEQYF. Written as DNA, the CDR3 is TGTGCCAGCAGCTTCCTCGACCTTGACTACGAGCAGTACTTC. Full variable domain (rest looked up from reference TRBV5-6 and TRBJ2-7): DAGVTQSPTHLIKTRGQQVTLRCSPKSGHDTVSWYQQALGQGPQFIFQYYEEEERQRGNFPDRFSGHQFPNYSSELNVNALLLGDSALYLCASSFLDLDYEQYFGPGTRLTVT.

Many counts were recorded for this clone. The chain couples TRBV19 to TRBJ2-7; 10 bases align to TRBD2. Germline V lookup: CDR1 LNHDA, CDR2 SQIVND (reference sequence). Trimming cost V 5 bases and J 3 bases; bases outside gene matches: 10. The CDR3 totals 16 residues. CDR3 in amino acids: CASSVGLAVYSYEQYF. The DNA for the CDR3 is TGTGCCAGTAGTGTCGGACTAGCGGTGTACAGCTACGAGCAGTACTTC.

This clone occurred many times. The V gene is TRBV11-3, the J gene TRBJ2-2; D is possibly TRBD2 (5 bases). V was cut by 5 bases and J by 2 bases, with 12 bases left in between. Germline assignment: CDR1 SGHNT and CDR2 YENEEA. The CDR3 length is 15 residues. This CDR3 is CASSPGVGNTGELFF. As DNA, the CDR3 is TGTGCCAGCAGCCCCGGGGTGGGTAACACCGGGGAGCTGTTTTTT.

Ten or more counts support this clone. CDR3 bases: TGTGCCAGCAGTTACTCCCAGGGCCAGGGTGGCTACACCTTC. This sequence encodes CASSYSQGQGGYTF. This chain joins TRBV6-5 and TRBJ1-2; D might be TRBD1 (5 bases). The CDR3 has 14 residues. Per the germline V gene, CDR1 is MNHEY and CDR2 is SVGAGI. Between the trimmed V and J ends, which lost 0 bases and 7 bases, there was a span of 12 bases.

Notes on this clone: Other DNA sequences within the sample encode an identical CDR3. The genes are TRBV5-6 and TRBJ2-3; D might be TRBD1 or TRBD2, each matching 6 bases. Germline CDR1 is SGHDT and CDR2 is YYEEEE. With 3 bases removed from V and 5 bases from J, the gap between germline ends came to 22 bases. CDR3 size: 17 residues. CDR3: CASSSPLAGGGIDTQYF. CDR3 coding DNA: TGTGCCAGCAGCTCGCCACTAGCTGGAGGGGGAATAGATACGCAGTATTTT.

There are many counts of this clone. The chain combines TRBV19 with TRBJ2-7; D unresolved. This CDR3 contains 13 residues. V was clipped by 6 bases and J by 7 bases, with 16 bases between them. Germline assignment: CDR1 LNHDA and CDR2 SQIVND (reference sequence). The CDR3 nucleotides read TGTGCCAGTAGAGAATTCCTCCAAGGGGAGCAGTACTTC. This codes for CASREFLQGEQYF.

This clone has just a few counts. The V call is TRBV19, the J call TRBJ2-3, with 8 bases that match TRBD2. V trimming: 5 bases; J trimming: 6 bases; junction bases outside the gene matches: 10. This CDR3 is 15 amino acids long. Per germline, CDR1 LNHDA and CDR2 SQIVND (reference sequence). The CDR3 coding sequence is TGTGCCAGTAGTGACTTGACTAGCGTAACCGATACGCAGTATTTT. The encoded protein is CASSDLTSVTDTQYF.

This clone has a handful of counts. The rearrangement links TRBV12-3 or TRBV12-4 to TRBJ2-1; D unclear. Trimming stripped 1 base from V and 7 bases from J, with 2 bases between. CDR3 length: 11 residues. Here the CDR3 DNA reads TGTGCCAGCAGTTTAGATAATGAGCAGTTCTTC. It encodes CASSLDNEQFF.

This clone has only a few counts. CDR3 sequence (DNA): TGTGCCAGCTGGAACAGGGCGGGCAATCAGCCCCAGCATTTT. Encoded protein: CASWNRAGNQPQHF. This chain uses TRBV6-2 or TRBV6-3 with TRBJ1-5, with D possibly matching TRBD1 (6 bases). V was pared by 8 bases and J by 2 bases, with 13 bases between. Germline V lookup: CDR1 MNHEY, CDR2 SVGEGT. The CDR3 is 14 residues long.

This clone was counted a few times. V usage is TRBV12-3 or TRBV12-4 and J usage is TRBJ2-2; TRBD2 agrees at 9 bases. V lost 6 bases to trimming and J lost 5 bases; unmatched junction nucleotides: 4. This CDR3 comprises 14 residues. DNA for the CDR3: TGTGCCAGCAGCCATAGCGGGAGAACCGGGGAGCTGTTTTTT. Its protein is CASSHSGRTGELFF.

This clone has at least ten counts. A junction boundary mismatches the germline segment, possibly from a read error. This chain connects TRBV7-7 to TRBJ2-3; 8 bases map to TRBD2. This CDR3 spans 22 amino acids. From germline, CDR1 is SSHAT and CDR2 FNYEAQ (reference sequence). The CDR3 sequence is CASSRSQEREPAPRGRTDTQYF. As DNA, the CDR3 is TGTGCTAGCAGCCGGAGTCAGGAGCGGGAGCCTGCGCCGCGCGGGCGCACAGATACGCAGTATTTT.

This clone was picked up many times. This sample includes further DNA sequences coding for the same CDR3. The V gene is TRBV20-1, the J gene TRBJ2-3; maybe TRBD1 (5 bases). Trimming left V 0 bases short and J 1 base short, with 5 bases between. This CDR3 spans 13 amino acids. CDR1 and CDR2 from the germline V gene are DFQATT and SNEGSKA (reference sequence). The CDR3: CSARETGTDTQYF. The CDR3 nucleotides read TGCAGTGCTAGAGAGACAGGCACAGATACGCAGTATTTT.

Remarks on this clone: One end of the junction varies from germline; a read error may be responsible. The V call is TRBV18, the J call TRBJ2-5, with D uncertain. The CDR3 spans 14 residues. Per the germline V gene, CDR1 is KGHSH and CDR2 is LQKENI. CDR3 protein: CASSPLDTQETQCF. In DNA, the CDR3 is TGTGCCAGCTCACCCCTCGACACCCAAGAGACCCAGTGCTTC. Combining the CDR3 with reference TRBV18 and TRBJ2-5 gives the whole variable domain NAGVMQNPRHLVRRRGQEARLRCSPMKGHSHVYWYRQLPEEGLKFMVYLQKENIIDESGMPKERFSAEFPKEGPSILRIQQVVRGDSAAYFCASSPLDTQETQCFGPGTRLLVL.

The sample holds a few counts of this clone. The V and J genes are TRBV4-1 and TRBJ2-7; D is perhaps TRBD2 (6 bases). From germline, CDR1 is MGHRA and CDR2 YSYEKL. This CDR3 spans 16 amino acids. The ends were cut back, 3 bases at V and 6 bases at J, with 21 bases in the middle. CDR3 amino acids: CASSHHPGTATSEQYF. The CDR3 bases are TGCGCCAGCAGCCACCACCCGGGGACTGCTACTTCCGAGCAGTACTTC.

This clone was seen at least ten times. The chain couples TRBV12-3 or TRBV12-4 to TRBJ2-5, with TRBD2 matching over 7 bases. This CDR3 has 15 amino acids. The junction had 11 bases not matched to a gene; V was cut back by 5 bases and J by 5 bases. CDR3 DNA sequence: TGTGCCAGCAGTCCAAACGGGAGGAGTGAGGAGACCCAGTACTTC. It translates to CASSPNGRSEETQYF.

This clone was seen only a few times. The rearrangement joins TRBV6-2 or TRBV6-3 to TRBJ1-1; D remains ambiguous. V was shortened by 9 bases and J by 0 bases, with 11 bases between the two germline ends. There are 13 residues in the CDR3. CDR1 MNHEY and CDR2 SVGEGT come from the germline V gene. CDR3 residues: CASAGSVNTEAFF. CDR3 DNA: TGTGCCAGTGCTGGATCGGTGAACACTGAAGCTTTCTTT.